This T cell receptor beta chain was captured in a study of human versus mouse CDR3 diversity and MHC coevolution. Trimming stripped 7 bases from V and 5 bases from J, with 6 bases between. The CDR3 is made up of 10 amino acids. Germline V CDR1 and CDR2: SQVTM, ANQGSEA. Measured with immunoSEQ multiplex PCR; TCRdb has only the in-frame clones, and not every one. The repertoire has about 81,000 clones, roughly 95% of them found once; the top ten carry 1.1% to 1.5%. The chain carries TRBV29-1 and TRBJ2-1, with D hard to call. Input material: naive CD4+ T cells from blood. The subset here: CD45RO-negative CD62L-positive naive CD4 T cells. The source of this sequence is a person aged 25 to 69 in good health. CDR3 coding DNA: TGCAGCGGCCTAGACAATGAGCAGTTCTTC. It is translated as CSGLDNEQFF.